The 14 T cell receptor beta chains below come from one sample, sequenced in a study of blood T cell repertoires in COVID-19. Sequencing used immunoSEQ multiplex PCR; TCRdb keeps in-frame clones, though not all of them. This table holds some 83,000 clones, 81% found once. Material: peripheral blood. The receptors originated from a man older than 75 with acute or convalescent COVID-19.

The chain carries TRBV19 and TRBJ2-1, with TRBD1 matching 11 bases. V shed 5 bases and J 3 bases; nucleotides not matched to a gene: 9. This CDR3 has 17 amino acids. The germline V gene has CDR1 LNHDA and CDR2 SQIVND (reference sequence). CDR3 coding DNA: TGTGCCAGTAGTGAGAGACCGGGACAGGGGGGCTACAATGAGCAGTTCTTC. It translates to CASSERPGQGGYNEQFF.

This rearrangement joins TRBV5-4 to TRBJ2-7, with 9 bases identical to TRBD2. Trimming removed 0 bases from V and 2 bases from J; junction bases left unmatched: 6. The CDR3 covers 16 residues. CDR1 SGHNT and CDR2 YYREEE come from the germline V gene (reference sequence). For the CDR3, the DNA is TGTGCCAGCAGCTTGGTGTTAGCGGGAGCAGCCTACGAGCAGTACTTC. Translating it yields CASSLVLAGAAYEQYF. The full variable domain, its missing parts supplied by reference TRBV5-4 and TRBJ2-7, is ETGVTQSPTHLIKTRGQQVTLRCSSQSGHNTVSWYQQALGQGPQFIFQYYREEENGRGNFPPRFSGLQFPNYSSELNVNALELDDSALYLCASSLVLAGAAYEQYFGPGTRLTVT.

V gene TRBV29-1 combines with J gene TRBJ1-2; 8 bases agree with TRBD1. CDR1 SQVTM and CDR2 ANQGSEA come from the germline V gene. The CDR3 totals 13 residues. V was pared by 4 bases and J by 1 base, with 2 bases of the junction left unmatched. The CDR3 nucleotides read TGCAGCGTTGTGGACAGGGTTAACTATGGCTACACCTTC. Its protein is CSVVDRVNYGYTF.

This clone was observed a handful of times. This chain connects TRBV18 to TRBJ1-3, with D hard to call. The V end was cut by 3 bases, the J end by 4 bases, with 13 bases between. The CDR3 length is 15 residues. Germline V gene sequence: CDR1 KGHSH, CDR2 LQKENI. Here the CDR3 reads CASSPTRALGNTIYF. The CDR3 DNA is TGTGCCAGCTCACCTACGAGGGCTCTAGGAAACACCATATATTTT.

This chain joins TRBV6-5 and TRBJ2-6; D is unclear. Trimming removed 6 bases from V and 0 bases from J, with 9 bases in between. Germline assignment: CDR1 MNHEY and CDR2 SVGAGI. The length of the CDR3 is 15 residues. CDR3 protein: CASRSQPSGANVLTF. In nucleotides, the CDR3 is TGTGCCAGCAGGTCACAGCCCTCTGGGGCCAACGTCCTGACTTTC.

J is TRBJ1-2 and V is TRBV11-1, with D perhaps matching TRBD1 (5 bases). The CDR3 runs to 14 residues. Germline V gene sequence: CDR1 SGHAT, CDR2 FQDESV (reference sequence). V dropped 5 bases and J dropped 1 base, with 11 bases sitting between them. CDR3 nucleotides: TGTGCCAGCAGCATAACGACAGATAACTATGGCTACACCTTC. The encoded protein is CASSITTDNYGYTF.

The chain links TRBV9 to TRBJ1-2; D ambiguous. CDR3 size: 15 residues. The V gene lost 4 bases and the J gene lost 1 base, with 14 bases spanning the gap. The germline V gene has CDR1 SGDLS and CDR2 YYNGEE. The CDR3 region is CASSPRQAINYGYTF. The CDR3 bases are TGTGCCAGCAGCCCCCGCCAGGCTATTAACTATGGCTACACCTTC.

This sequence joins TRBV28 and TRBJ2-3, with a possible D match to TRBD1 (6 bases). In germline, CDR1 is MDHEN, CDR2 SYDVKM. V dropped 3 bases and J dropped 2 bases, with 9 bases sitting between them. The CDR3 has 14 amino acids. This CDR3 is CASSLTGLTDTQYF. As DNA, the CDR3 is TGTGCCAGCAGTTTGACAGGACTCACAGATACGCAGTATTTT.

Here the CDR3 DNA reads TGTGCCAGCAGTTCCCCCGACAGTCCCCACAATGAGCAGTTCTTC. The encoded protein is CASSSPDSPHNEQFF. The chain carries TRBV6-5 and TRBJ2-1, with D possibly being TRBD1 (5 bases). Germline V lookup: CDR1 MNHEY, CDR2 SVGAGI. V lost 4 bases and J lost 5, with 15 bases in between. The CDR3 totals 15 residues.

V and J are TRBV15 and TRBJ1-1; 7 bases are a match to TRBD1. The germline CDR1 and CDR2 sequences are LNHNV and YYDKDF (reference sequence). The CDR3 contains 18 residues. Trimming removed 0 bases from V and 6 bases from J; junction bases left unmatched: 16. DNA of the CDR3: TGTGCCACCAGCAGAGATCGTGGCAGGGGGAACAGGGGCGCTGAAGCTTTCTTT. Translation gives CATSRDRGRGNRGAEAFF.

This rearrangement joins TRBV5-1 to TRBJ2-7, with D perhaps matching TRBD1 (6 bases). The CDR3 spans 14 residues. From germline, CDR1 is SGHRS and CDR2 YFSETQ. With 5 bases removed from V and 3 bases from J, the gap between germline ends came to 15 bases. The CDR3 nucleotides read TGCGCCAGCAGACCTCAAGGGACAAACTACGAGCAGTACTTC. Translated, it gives CASRPQGTNYEQYF.

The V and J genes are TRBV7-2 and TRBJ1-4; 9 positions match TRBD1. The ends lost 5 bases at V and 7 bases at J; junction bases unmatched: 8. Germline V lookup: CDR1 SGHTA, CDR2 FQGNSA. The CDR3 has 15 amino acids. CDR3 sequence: CASSRAGTGFEKLFF. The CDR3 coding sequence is TGTGCCAGCAGCCGCGCCGGGACAGGGTTTGAAAAACTGTTTTTT.

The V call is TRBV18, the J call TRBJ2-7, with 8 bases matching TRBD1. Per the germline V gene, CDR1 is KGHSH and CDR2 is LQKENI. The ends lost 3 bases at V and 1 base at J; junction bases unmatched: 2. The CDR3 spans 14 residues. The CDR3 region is CASSPGTGSYEQYF. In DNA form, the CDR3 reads TGTGCCAGCTCACCCGGGACAGGATCCTACGAGCAGTACTTC.

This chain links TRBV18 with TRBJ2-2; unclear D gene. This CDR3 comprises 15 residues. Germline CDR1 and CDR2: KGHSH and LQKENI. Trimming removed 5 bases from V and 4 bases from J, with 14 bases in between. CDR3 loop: CASSSGQSFTGELFF. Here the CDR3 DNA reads TGTGCCAGCTCATCTGGGCAGTCTTTCACCGGGGAGCTGTTTTTT.